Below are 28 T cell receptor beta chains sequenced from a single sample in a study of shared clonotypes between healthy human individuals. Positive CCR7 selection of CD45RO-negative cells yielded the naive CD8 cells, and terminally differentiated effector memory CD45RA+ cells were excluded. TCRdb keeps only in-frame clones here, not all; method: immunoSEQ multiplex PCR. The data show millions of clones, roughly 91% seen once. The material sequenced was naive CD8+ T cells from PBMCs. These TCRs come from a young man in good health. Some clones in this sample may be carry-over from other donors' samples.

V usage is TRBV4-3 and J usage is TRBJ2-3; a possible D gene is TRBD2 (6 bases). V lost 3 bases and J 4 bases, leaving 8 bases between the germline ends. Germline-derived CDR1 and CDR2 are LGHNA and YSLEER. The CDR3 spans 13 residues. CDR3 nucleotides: TGCGCCAGCAGCCAGGGGACTGCAGATACGCAGTATTTT. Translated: CASSQGTADTQYF.

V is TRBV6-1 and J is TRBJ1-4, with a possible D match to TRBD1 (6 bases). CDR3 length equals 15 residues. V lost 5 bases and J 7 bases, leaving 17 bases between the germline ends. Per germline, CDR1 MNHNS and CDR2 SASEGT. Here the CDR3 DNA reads TGTGCCAGCAGTCCTGTGGGGGGCTTTACTGAAAAACTGTTTTTT. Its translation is CASSPVGGFTEKLFF.

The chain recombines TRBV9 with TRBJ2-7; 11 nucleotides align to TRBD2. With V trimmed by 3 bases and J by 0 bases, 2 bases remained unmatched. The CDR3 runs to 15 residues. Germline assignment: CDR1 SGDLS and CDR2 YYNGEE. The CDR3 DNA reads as TGTGCCAGCAGCGAGACTAGCGGGAACTCCTACGAGCAGTACTTC. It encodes CASSETSGNSYEQYF.

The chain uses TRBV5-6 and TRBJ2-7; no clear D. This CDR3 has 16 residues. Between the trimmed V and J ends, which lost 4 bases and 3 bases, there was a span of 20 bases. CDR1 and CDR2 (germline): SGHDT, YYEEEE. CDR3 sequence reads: CASSPVLGRPDYEQYF. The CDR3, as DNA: TGTGCCAGCAGCCCCGTGCTGGGCAGGCCCGACTACGAGCAGTACTTC.

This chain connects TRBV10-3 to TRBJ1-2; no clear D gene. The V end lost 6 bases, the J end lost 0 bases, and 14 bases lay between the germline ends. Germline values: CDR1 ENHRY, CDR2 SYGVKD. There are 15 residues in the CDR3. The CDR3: CAIRTGSEANYGYTF. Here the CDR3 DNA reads TGTGCCATCAGGACCGGGTCTGAAGCTAACTATGGCTACACCTTC.

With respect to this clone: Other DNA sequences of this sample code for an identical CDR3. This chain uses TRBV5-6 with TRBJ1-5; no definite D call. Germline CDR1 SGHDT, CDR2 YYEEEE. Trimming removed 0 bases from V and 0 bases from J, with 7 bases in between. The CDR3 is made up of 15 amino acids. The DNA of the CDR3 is TGTGCCAGCAGCTTGGGAGACGGTAGCAATCAGCCCCAGCATTTT. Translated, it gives CASSLGDGSNQPQHF.

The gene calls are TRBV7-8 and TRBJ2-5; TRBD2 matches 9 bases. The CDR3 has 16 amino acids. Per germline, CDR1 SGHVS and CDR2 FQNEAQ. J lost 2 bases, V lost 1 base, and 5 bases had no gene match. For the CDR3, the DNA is TGTGCCAGCAGCTTAGGTTTGGCGGGAGGGCAAGAGACCCAGTACTTC. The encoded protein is CASSLGLAGGQETQYF.

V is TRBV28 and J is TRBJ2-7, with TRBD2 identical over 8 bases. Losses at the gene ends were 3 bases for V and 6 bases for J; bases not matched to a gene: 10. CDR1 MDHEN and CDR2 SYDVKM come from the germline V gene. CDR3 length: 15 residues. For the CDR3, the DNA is TGTGCCAGCAGTTTTCGGGGGGGCGGAGTCAGCGAGCAGTACTTC. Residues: CASSFRGGGVSEQYF.

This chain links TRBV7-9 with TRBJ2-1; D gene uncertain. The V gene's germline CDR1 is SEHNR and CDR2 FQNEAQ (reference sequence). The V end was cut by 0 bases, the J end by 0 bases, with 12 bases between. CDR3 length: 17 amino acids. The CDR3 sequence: CASSLALRERSYNEQFF. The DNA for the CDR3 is TGTGCCAGCAGCTTAGCGTTAAGGGAACGCTCCTACAATGAGCAGTTCTTC.

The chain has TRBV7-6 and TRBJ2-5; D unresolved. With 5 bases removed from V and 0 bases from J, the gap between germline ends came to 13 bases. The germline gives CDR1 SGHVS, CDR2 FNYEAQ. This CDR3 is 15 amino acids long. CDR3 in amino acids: CASSLSRPYQETQYF. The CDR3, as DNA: TGTGCCAGCAGCCTCTCTCGACCGTACCAAGAGACCCAGTACTTC.

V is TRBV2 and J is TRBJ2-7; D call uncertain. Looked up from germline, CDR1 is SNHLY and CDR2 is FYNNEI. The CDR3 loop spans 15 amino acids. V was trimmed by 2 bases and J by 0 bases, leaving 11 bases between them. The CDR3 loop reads CASSERLGSSYEQYF. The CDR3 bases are TGTGCCAGCAGTGAACGTCTCGGGTCCTCCTACGAGCAGTACTTC.

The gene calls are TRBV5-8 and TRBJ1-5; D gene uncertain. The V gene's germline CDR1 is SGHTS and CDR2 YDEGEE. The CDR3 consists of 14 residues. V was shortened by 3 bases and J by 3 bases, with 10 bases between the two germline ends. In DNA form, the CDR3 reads TGTGCCAGCAGCTCGGAGAACTACAATCAGCCCCAGCATTTT. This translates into CASSSENYNQPQHF.

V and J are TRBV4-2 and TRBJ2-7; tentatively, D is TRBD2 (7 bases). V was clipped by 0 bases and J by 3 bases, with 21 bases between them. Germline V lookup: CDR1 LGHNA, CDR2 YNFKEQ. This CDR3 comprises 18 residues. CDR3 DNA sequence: TGTGCCAGCAGCCAAGAAGGGGGGGCCGCCTGGGGGCACTACGAGCAGTACTTC. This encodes CASSQEGGAAWGHYEQYF.

CDR3 nucleotide sequence: TGTGCCAGCAGTCCTCCCAGGAGCGGGAGTCGGTCCTACAATGAGCAGTTCTTC. Its translation: CASSPPRSGSRSYNEQFF. The chain recombines TRBV27 with TRBJ2-1, with 8 bases identical to TRBD2. V was pared by 5 bases and J by 1 base, with 13 bases of the junction left unmatched. The CDR3 contains 18 residues. The germline V gene encodes CDR1 MNHEY and CDR2 SMNVEV (reference sequence).

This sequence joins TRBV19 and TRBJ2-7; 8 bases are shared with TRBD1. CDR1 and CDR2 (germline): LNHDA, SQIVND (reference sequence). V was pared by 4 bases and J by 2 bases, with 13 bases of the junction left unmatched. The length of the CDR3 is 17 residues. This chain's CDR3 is CASSKPITGTGAYEQYF. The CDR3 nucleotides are TGTGCCAGTAGTAAACCGATAACCGGGACAGGAGCCTACGAGCAGTACTTC.

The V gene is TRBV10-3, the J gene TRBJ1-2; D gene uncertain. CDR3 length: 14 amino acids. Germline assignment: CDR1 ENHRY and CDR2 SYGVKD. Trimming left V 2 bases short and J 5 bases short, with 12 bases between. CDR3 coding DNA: TGTGCCATCAGTGAGATCGGGTTTGAATATGGCTACACCTTC. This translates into CAISEIGFEYGYTF.

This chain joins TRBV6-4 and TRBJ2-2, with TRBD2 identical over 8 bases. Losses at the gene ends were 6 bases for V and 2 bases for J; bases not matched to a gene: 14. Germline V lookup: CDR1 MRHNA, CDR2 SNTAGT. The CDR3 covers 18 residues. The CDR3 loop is CASSATHDSGTNTGELFF. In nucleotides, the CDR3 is TGTGCCAGCAGCGCTACCCACGATAGCGGGACTAACACCGGGGAGCTGTTTTTT.

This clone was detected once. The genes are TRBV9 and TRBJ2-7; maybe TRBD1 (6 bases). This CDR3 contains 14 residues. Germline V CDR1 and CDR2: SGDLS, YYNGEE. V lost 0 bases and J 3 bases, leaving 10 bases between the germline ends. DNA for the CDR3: TGTGCCAGCAGCGTAGATAACAGGGACTACGAGCAGTACTTC. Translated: CASSVDNRDYEQYF.

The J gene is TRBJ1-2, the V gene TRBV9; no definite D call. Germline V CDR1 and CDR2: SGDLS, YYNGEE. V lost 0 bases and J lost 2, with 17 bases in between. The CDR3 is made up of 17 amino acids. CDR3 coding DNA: TGTGCCAGCAGCGTAGAGGTAAATGGGCCGTTGAACTATGGCTACACCTTC. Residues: CASSVEVNGPLNYGYTF.

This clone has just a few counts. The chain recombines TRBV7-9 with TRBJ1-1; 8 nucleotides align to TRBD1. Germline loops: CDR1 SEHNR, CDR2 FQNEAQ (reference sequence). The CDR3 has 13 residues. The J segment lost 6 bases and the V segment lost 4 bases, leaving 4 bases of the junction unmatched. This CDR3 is CASSSSGGPEAFF. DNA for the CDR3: TGTGCCAGCAGCTCATCAGGGGGCCCTGAAGCTTTCTTT. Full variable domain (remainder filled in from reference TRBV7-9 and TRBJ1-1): DTGVSQNPRHKITKRGQNVTFRCDPISEHNRLYWYRQTLGQGPEFLTYFQNEAQLEKSRLLSDRFSAERPKGSFSTLEIQRTEQGDSAMYLCASSSSGGPEAFFGQGTRLTVV.

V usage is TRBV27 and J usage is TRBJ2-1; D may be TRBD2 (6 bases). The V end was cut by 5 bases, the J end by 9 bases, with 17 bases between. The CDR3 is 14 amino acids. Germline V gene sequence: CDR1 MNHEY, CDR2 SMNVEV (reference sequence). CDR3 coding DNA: TGTGCCAGCAGTCCTAGACTAGTTGGTGTTGAGCAGTTCTTC. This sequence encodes CASSPRLVGVEQFF.

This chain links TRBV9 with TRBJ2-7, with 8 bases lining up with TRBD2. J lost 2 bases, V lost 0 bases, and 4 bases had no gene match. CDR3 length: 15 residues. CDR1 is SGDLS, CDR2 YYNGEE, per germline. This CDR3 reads CASSVASGLAYEQYF. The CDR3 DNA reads TGTGCCAGCAGCGTAGCCTCGGGACTAGCCTACGAGCAGTACTTC.

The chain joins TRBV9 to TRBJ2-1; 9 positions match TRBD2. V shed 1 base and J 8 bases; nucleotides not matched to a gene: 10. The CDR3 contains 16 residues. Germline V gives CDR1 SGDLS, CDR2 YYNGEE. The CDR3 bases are TGTGCCAGCAGCGTAAGAGATAGCGGGAGCGCTCATGAGCAGTTCTTC. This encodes CASSVRDSGSAHEQFF.

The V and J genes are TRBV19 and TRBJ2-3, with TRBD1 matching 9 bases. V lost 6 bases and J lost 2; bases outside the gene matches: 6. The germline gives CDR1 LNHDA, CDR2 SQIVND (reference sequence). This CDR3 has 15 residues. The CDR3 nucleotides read TGTGCCAGTAGAACCGGGACAGGGACCACAGATACGCAGTATTTT. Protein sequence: CASRTGTGTTDTQYF.

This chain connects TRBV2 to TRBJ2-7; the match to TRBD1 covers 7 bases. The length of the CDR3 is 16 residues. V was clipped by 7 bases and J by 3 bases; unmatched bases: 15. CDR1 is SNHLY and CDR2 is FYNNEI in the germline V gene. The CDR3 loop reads CASIPSGRGPNYEQYF. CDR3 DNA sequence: TGTGCCAGCATTCCCTCAGGTAGGGGGCCCAACTACGAGCAGTACTTC.

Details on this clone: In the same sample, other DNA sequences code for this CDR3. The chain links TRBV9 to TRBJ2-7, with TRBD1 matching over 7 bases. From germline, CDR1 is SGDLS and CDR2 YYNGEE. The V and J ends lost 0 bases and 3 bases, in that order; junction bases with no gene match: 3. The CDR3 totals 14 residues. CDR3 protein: CASSVGAGGYEQYF. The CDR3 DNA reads TGTGCCAGCAGCGTAGGAGCAGGGGGCTACGAGCAGTACTTC.

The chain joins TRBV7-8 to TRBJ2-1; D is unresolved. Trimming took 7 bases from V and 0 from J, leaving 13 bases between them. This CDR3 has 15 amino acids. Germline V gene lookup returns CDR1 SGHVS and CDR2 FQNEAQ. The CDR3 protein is CASILLPTSYNEQFF. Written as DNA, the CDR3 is TGTGCCAGCATCCTGCTCCCCACCTCCTACAATGAGCAGTTCTTC.

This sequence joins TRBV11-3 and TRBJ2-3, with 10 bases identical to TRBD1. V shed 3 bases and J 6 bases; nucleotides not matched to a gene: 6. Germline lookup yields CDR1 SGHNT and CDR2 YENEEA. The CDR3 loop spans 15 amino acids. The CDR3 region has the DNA TGTGCCAGCAGCTTCGGGACAGGGGCCCGTGATACGCAGTATTTT. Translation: CASSFGTGARDTQYF.